This T cell receptor beta chain was identified during a study of response to subunit inactivated influenza vaccine. General study points: There was a suggestion from the authors that each seasonal influenza vaccination recruits few new T cells.

This clonotype was seen only a few times. Its antigen is not identified. In TCRdb, the RT-PCR reads were re-called with MiXCR into one record per CDR3 protein. The profile shows approximately 530,000 distinct CDR3 sequences, more than 7% of them singletons. This CDR3 region has 15 residues. The V end lost 8 bases, the J end lost 2 bases, and 17 bases lay between the germline ends. Per the germline V gene, CDR1 is SGHTA and CDR2 is FQGNSA. V usage is TRBV7-2 and J usage is TRBJ2-3; possibly TRBD2 for D (6 bases). Sequenced material: PBMCs from blood, taken less than 30 months after vaccination. The source is a man between 50 and 70 years old who received an inactivated influenza vaccine. The CDR3 region has the DNA TGTGCCAGCCTGCTCCGGAGGGAAGCCACAGATACGCAGTATTTT. This translates into CASLLRREATDTQYF.